These T cell receptor beta chains were read from a single sample in a study of identifying expanded T cells in peripheral blood. Libraries were prepared by immunoSEQ multiplex PCR; TCRdb keeps only in-frame clonotypes and omits some of them. The sample yields approximately 56,000 clones, less than 85% seen once. The sample taken for sequencing was blood. These receptors were collected from a person between 18 and 75 years old in good health. The CDR3 runs from the conserved cysteine through the conserved F or W. The D gene is left open where the match is weak. Clone size is shown for a subset of rows, as once, few, many or a class of expanded clone.

J: TRBJ2-1
V: TRBV4-1
size: NA
D: NA
CDR3: CASSQLGNEQFF
DNA: TGCGCCAGCAGCCAGCTGGGCAATGAGCAGTTCTTC

J: TRBJ1-1
V: TRBV19
size: NA
D: NA
CDR3: CASSTQSGRVTEAFF
DNA: TGTGCCAGTAGTACCCAGTCGGGTCGGGTGACTGAAGCTTTCTTT

J: TRBJ1-5
V: TRBV19
size: NA
D: NA
CDR3: CASSIALGDQPQHF
DNA: TGTGCCAGTAGTATAGCACTCGGGGATCAGCCCCAGCATTTT

J: TRBJ2-7
V: TRBV14
size: NA
D: NA
CDR3: CASSQVWYEQYF
DNA: TGTGCCAGCAGCCAAGTGTGGTACGAGCAGTACTTC

J: TRBJ2-2
V: TRBV11-3
size: NA
D: TRBD2
CDR3: CASSSGLAGNTGELFF
DNA: TGTGCCAGCAGCTCCGGACTAGCGGGGAACACCGGGGAGCTGTTTTTT

J: TRBJ2-3
V: TRBV19
size: NA
D: TRBD2
CDR3: CASDPGTSGSYGTDTQYF
DNA: TGTGCCAGTGATCCCGGGACTAGCGGGAGTTACGGCACAGATACGCAGTATTTT

J: TRBJ1-2
V: TRBV7-9
size: few
D: NA
CDR3: CASSLANSYGYTF
DNA: TGTGCCAGCAGCTTAGCCAACTCTTATGGCTACACCTTC

J: TRBJ2-5
V: TRBV6-1
size: NA
D: NA
CDR3: CASSGEIGTQETQYF
DNA: TGTGCCAGCAGTGGAGAGATTGGGACACAAGAGACCCAGTACTTC

J: TRBJ1-5
V: TRBV7-8
size: NA
D: NA
CDR3: CASSLELQPQHF
DNA: TGTGCCAGCAGCTTAGAGTTACAGCCCCAGCATTTT

J: TRBJ1-5
V: TRBV7-9
size: NA
D: NA
CDR3: CASGQGNQPQHF
DNA: TGTGCCAGCGGCCAGGGCAATCAGCCCCAGCATTTT

J: TRBJ2-3
V: TRBV5-4
size: NA
D: TRBD2
CDR3: CASSAKRGIDTQYF
DNA: TGTGCCAGCAGCGCCAAGCGGGGGATTGATACGCAGTATTTT

J: TRBJ2-3
V: TRBV18
size: few
D: NA
CDR3: CASSLDNLVGAQYF
DNA: TGTGCCAGCTCACTCGACAATTTAGTCGGAGCGCAGTATTTT

J: TRBJ1-4
V: TRBV2
size: NA
D: TRBD1
CDR3: CASTPGGAPMGEKLFF
DNA: TGTGCCAGCACCCCAGGGGGGGCACCCATGGGTGAAAAACTGTTTTTT

J: TRBJ2-4
V: TRBV6-5
size: NA
D: NA
CDR3: CASSSAGWKGDIQYF
DNA: TGTGCCAGCAGTTCCGCCGGATGGAAAGGAGACATTCAGTACTTC

J: TRBJ2-3
V: TRBV27
size: once
D: NA
CDR3: CASRSGHSTDTQYF
DNA: TGTGCCAGCAGAAGCGGGCATAGCACAGATACGCAGTATTTT

J: TRBJ1-2
V: TRBV29-1
size: NA
D: NA
CDR3: CSVEQQGTAGYTF
DNA: TGCAGCGTTGAACAGCAGGGAACGGCGGGCTACACCTTC

J: TRBJ1-1
V: TRBV5-5
size: medium-sized
D: NA
CDR3: CASTQGAEAFF
DNA: TGTGCCAGCACCCAGGGTGCTGAAGCTTTCTTT

J: TRBJ2-2
V: TRBV5-1
size: NA
D: TRBD2
CDR3: CASSALAGANTGELFF
DNA: TGCGCCAGCAGCGCCCTAGCGGGAGCGAACACCGGGGAGCTGTTTTTT

J: TRBJ2-1
V: TRBV7-9
size: once
D: NA
CDR3: CASSLGDLNEQFF
DNA: TGTGCCAGCAGCTTAGGGGACCTCAATGAGCAGTTCTTC

J: TRBJ1-1
V: TRBV20-1
size: NA
D: TRBD1
CDR3: CSASWTGKAFF
DNA: TGCAGTGCTTCCTGGACAGGGAAAGCTTTCTTT

J: TRBJ2-3
V: TRBV11-2
size: NA
D: NA
CDR3: CASSLDPRGGNVDTQYF
DNA: TGTGCCAGCAGCTTAGATCCCAGGGGCGGGAACGTAGATACGCAGTATTTT

J: TRBJ2-3
V: TRBV5-1
size: NA
D: TRBD2
CDR3: CASSSAGGSTDTQYF
DNA: TGCGCCAGCAGCTCAGCGGGGGGGAGCACAGATACGCAGTATTTT

J: TRBJ2-2
V: TRBV5-6
size: NA
D: TRBD1
CDR3: CASSSGQETTGELFF
DNA: TGTGCCAGCAGCTCGGGACAGGAGACCACCGGGGAGCTGTTTTTT

J: TRBJ2-7
V: TRBV29-1
size: NA
D: NA
CDR3: CSVGIGGGSHEQYF
DNA: TGCAGCGTTGGGATAGGGGGAGGGAGCCACGAGCAGTACTTC